This T cell receptor (beta chain) was profiled in a study of a mutant IDH1 vaccine in newly diagnosed glioma. CDR3 length equals 17 residues. Trimming shortened V by 4 bases and J by 1 base, and 18 bases separated the two germline ends. Germline CDR1 is SGHRS and CDR2 is YFSETQ. Time point noted: week 11, during vaccination. Every vaccine dose comprised 300 ug of mutant IDH1 20-mer peptide plus topical imiquimod. Study results and limitations: Seemingly, top peripheral T cell clonotype changes bore no relation to pseudoprogression.

Using immunoSEQ multiplex PCR, the repertoire was profiled, and TCRdb retains in-frame clones only, with some absent. The sample includes some 120,000 clones, roughly 75% of them seen just once. In regard to this clone: What it binds is unknown.

The chain is built from TRBV5-1 and TRBJ2-4, with a tentative D call TRBD2 (5 bases). This receptor was taken from a man aged 35-49 years with glioma. The specimen was PBMCs, collected from a glioma patient whose treatment included an IDH1 peptide vaccine. CDR3 protein: CASSPRPTGVAKNIQYF. The CDR3 nucleotides read TGCGCCAGCAGCCCCCGCCCCACCGGGGTCGCCAAAAACATTCAGTACTTC.